The sequence of this T cell receptor (beta chain) was determined in a study of blood T cells in healthy people across ages (dated by TCRdb to 2015 to 2017). Regarding the complete study: In model experiments, template switching captured roughly one uniquely barcoded TCR beta cDNA molecule for every two T cells. To avoid experimental bias, donors of different ages were distributed randomly across sequencing lanes. The donors were split into four age groups: young (average approximately 16 years), middle-aged (roughly 39), aged (about 56) and long-lived (under 90). To track age-related changes in TCR beta repertoire diversity, the study relied on deep sequencing normalized with unique cDNA molecular identifiers. The study analyzed two additional independent replicas of 1 million unique cDNA reads from the same blood draw for two donors, one aged 18 to 29 and one aged 80 or older.

The donors were roughly 40 Caucasian individuals from Russia, aged 6 to 90 years, who were systemically healthy. Each donor gave around 9 milliliters of peripheral blood, collected into EDTA-treated Vacutainer tubes. Ficoll-Paque density-gradient centrifugation was used to isolate PBMCs, with at least 6.5 million per sample. Trizol reagent was used to extract total RNA from the PBMCs, yielding at least 6 micrograms per sample. For every donor, an aliquot of PBMCs went through flow cytometry to measure the percentages of naive CD45RAhigh/CD27high T cells. The protocol used for the library was 5' RACE. A second PCR of 7 to 11 cycles was run with a J-beta primer mix and a sample-barcoded 5' primer. Each TCR beta cDNA molecule received a unique molecular identifier from a template-switch 5' adaptor carrying 12 random nucleotides. Each sample yielded at least 2.5 million CDR3-containing paired-end reads. First-strand cDNA was synthesized from all RNA with the Mint cDNA synthesis kit, primed by a TRBC-specific oligonucleotide. Following uracil-DNA glycosylase treatment, all cDNA underwent a first 18-cycle PCR with the universal primers M1SS and BC2_uni_R. In the original analysis: For normalization, 1 million high-quality reads, each with a distinct molecular identifier, were randomly selected from each sample. Instead of being binned into consensus sequences, reads with shared molecular identifiers were discarded. MiTCR, set to a Q25 quality threshold and the strictest error-elimination algorithm, was used for CDR3 identification, clonotype clustering and error correction. A nonparametric unseen species model with Euler transformation was used to estimate lower-bound total TCR beta diversity. TCRdb handled the public reads itself, with Q25 trimming in fastp and clone calling in MiXCR, and kept productive beta chains. Every entry covers one CDR3 protein and lists the most common genes and DNA from its rows. It is TCRdb's table, rather than the study itself, that gives the V and J calls and clone size. This sample lists over 1,500,000 distinct CDR3 sequences; approximately 39% were detected once. Of the sample, roughly 23% is held by the ten largest clones.

Via the germline V gene (reference sequence), CDR1 is LNHDA and CDR2 SQIVND. V lost 11 bases and J lost 5 bases; the stretch between them is 25 bases long. There are 16 amino acids in the CDR3, from cysteine to phenylalanine inclusive. CDR3 DNA is the only sequence kept; it has 48 bases, read in frame from the first base. As concerns this clonotype: The specificity of this receptor is unknown. Base qualities are not recorded, but no much larger clone differs from it by a single base.

Overall results and qualifications from the work: Observed TCR beta diversity correlated strongly with the percentage of naive T cells measured by flow cytometry. Because profiling used bulk unsorted PBMCs, naive and antigen-experienced compartments could not be compared conclusively. Compared with the aged group, more naive CD4+ T cells, fewer expanded clones and increased TCR diversity were shown by the long-lived group, suggesting age selection. Observed TCR beta diversity per million T cells fell roughly linearly with age, and a significant reduction was already apparent by age roughly 40. Total diversity estimates from one million sequenced T cells were considered lower bounds and underestimates. Because donor CMV infection status was unknown, age-related changes in expanded clonotypes were potentially confounded.

The chain uses TRBV19 and TRBJ1-5; the D segment could be TRBD1, given 5 matching bases. The origin of this receptor is a human donor in good health. Material for sequencing was blood. CDR3 region: CACRPGLTKWDQPQHF. The nucleotide sequence is TGTGCCTGTCGTCCGGGACTCACGAAGTGGGATCAGCCCCAGCATTTT.